This note documents a single T cell receptor (beta chain) sequence. The sample originates from a study of blood T cell repertoires in COVID-19. The overall study: T cells, B-cell-depleted T cells, or PBMCs supplied cDNA or gDNA.

Per the authors' pipeline: Counts of nucleated cells, estimated from reference gene primer amplification, were obtained. Assay used: immunoSEQ multiplex PCR; TCRdb lists only in-frame clones, some missing. That table furnishes V, J and clone size, whereas the DNA furnished D and trimming. The data show roughly 200,000 clones, over 75% seen once. Per the germline V gene, CDR1 is LNHNV and CDR2 is YYDKDF (reference sequence). V dropped 4 bases and J dropped 7 bases, with 14 bases sitting between them. This CDR3 contains 13 residues. The origin of this receptor is a man between 50 and 59 years old who had recovered from COVID-19. The J gene is TRBJ2-7, the V gene TRBV15, with D perhaps matching TRBD1 (6 bases). The sample was peripheral blood. Here the CDR3 DNA reads TGTGCCACCAGCACCGGACAGTCCGGGGAGCAGTACTTC. Translation: CATSTGQSGEQYF.